One T cell receptor beta chain is described in this entry. Germline assignment: CDR1 SEHNR and CDR2 FQNEAQ (reference sequence). J lost 2 bases, V lost 5 bases, and 8 bases had no gene match. The CDR3 runs to 17 residues. The sample belongs to a study of radiotherapy plus CTLA-4 blockade in lung cancer. The wider study: Objective responses occurred in around 18% of patients; 25% to 40% had disease control.

The table came from immunoSEQ multiplex PCR; TCRdb's copy has only in-frame clones and leaves some out. The sample lists 56,000 or so clones; roughly four fifths were seen once. Participants had chemo-refractory metastatic non-small-cell lung cancer and were treated with focal radiation plus ipilimumab CTLA-4 blockade. Sequences were derived from peripheral blood, sampled from a patient treated with radiotherapy plus ipilimumab. This chain uses TRBV7-9 with TRBJ2-1, with 11 bases identical to TRBD2. The clonotype was recovered from a human donor with non-small cell lung cancer who had a complete response to radiotherapy plus ipilimumab. CDR3 DNA sequence: TGTGCCAGCAGCCCACTAGCGGGAGCCCCCACCTACAATGAGCAGTTCTTC. Translating it yields CASSPLAGAPTYNEQFF.